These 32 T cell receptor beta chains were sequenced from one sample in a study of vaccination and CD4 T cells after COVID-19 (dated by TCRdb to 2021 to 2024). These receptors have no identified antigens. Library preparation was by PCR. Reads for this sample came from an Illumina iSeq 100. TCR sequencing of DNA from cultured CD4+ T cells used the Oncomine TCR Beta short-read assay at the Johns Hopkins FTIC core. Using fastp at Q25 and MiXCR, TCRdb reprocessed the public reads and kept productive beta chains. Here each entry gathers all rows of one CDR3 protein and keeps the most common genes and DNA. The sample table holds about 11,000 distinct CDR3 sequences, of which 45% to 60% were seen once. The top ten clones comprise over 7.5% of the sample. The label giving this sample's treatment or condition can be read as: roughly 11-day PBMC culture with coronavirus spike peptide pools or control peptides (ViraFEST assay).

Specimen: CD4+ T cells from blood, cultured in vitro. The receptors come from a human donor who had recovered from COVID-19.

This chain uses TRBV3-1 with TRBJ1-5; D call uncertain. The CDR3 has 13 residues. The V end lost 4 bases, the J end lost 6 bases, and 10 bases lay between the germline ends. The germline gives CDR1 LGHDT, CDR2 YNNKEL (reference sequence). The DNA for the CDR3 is TGTGCCAGCAGCCCCGACGGAACTCAGCCCCAGCATTTT. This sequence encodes CASSPDGTQPQHF.

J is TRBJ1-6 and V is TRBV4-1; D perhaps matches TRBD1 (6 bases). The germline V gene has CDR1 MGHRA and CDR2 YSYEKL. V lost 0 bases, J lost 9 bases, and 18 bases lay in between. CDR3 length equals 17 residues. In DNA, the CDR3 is TGCGCCAGCAGCCAAGATATTAGGCGGGAGGGGGTTTCACCCCTCCACTTT. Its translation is CASSQDIRREGVSPLHF.

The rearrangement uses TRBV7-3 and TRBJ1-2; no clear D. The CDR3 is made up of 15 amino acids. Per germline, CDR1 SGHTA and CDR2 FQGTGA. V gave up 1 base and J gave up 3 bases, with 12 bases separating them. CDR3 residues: CASSLRAEEDYGYTF. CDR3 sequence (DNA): TGTGCCAGCAGCTTAAGGGCCGAAGAAGACTATGGCTACACCTTC.

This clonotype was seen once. CDR3 DNA sequence: TGTGCCAGCAGTGAGATACCGGGGCATGAGCAGTTCTTC. As protein: CASSEIPGHEQFF. The chain has TRBV6-1 and TRBJ2-1; D may match TRBD1 or TRBD2 (5 bases each). The ends were cut back, 3 bases at V and 8 bases at J, with 11 bases in the middle. This CDR3 region has 13 residues. Germline lookup yields CDR1 MNHNS and CDR2 SASEGT.

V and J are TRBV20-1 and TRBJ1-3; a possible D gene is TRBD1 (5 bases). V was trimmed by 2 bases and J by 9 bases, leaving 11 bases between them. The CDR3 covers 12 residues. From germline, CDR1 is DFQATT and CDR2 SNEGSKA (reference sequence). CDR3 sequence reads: CSARHPGGTIYF. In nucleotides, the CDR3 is TGCAGTGCTAGACACCCCGGGGGCACCATATATTTT.

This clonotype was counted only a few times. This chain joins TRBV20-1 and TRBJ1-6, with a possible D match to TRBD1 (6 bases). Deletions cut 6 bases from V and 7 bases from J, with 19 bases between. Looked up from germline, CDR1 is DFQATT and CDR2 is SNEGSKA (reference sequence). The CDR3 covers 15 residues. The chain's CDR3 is CSADQQGMGNSPLHF. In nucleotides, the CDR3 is TGCAGTGCAGATCAACAGGGAATGGGGAATTCACCCCTCCACTTT.

CDR3 DNA sequence: TGTGCCAGTAGTATTTCGGGAGGGCGGGGGAATGAGCAGTTCTTC. This sequence encodes CASSISGGRGNEQFF. The chain links TRBV19 to TRBJ2-1; 8 nucleotides agree with TRBD2. There are 15 residues in the CDR3. Trimming at V came to 3 bases and at J to 7 bases, leaving 8 bases not matched to a gene. Germline V gene lookup returns CDR1 LNHDA and CDR2 SQIVND (reference sequence).

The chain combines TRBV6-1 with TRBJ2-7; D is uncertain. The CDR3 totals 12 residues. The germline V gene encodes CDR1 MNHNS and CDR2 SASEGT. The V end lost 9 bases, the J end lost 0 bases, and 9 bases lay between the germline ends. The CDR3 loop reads CASRRNSYEQYF. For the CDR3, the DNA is TGTGCCAGTCGCCGTAACTCCTACGAGCAGTACTTC.

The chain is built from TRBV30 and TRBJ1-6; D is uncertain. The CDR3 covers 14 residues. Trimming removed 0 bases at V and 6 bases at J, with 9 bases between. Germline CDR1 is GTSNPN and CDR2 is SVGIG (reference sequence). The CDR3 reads CAWSVSDFNSPLHF. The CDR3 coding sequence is TGTGCCTGGAGTGTGTCTGACTTTAATTCACCCCTCCACTTT. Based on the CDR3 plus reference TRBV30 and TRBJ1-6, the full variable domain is SQTIHQWPATLVQPVGSPLSLECTVEGTSNPNLYWYRQAAGRGLQLLFYSVGIGQISSEVPQNLSASRPQDRQFILSSKKLLLSDSGFYLCAWSVSDFNSPLHFGNGTRLTVT.

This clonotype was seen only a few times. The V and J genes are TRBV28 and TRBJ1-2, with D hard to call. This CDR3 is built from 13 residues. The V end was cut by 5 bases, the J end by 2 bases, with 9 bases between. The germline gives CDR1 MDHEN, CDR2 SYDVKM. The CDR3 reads CASSTYRNYGYTF. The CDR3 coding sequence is TGTGCCAGCAGTACCTACAGAAACTATGGCTACACCTTC.

In nucleotides, the CDR3 is TGTGCCAGCAGCAGCCCCCGGGACAGGCGTCGTTCACCCCTCCACTTT. Encoded protein: CASSSPRDRRRSPLHF. This chain uses TRBV28 with TRBJ1-6; 8 positions agree with TRBD1. Germline V gives CDR1 MDHEN, CDR2 SYDVKM. Trimming took 6 bases from V and 9 from J; bases not matched to a gene: 13. The CDR3 runs 16 residues.

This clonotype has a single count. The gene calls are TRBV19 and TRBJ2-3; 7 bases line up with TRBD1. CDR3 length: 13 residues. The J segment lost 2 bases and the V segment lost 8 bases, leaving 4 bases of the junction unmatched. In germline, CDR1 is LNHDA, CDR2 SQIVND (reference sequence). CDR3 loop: CASRQGNTDTQYF. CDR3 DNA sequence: TGTGCCAGTCGACAGGGTAACACAGATACGCAGTATTTT.

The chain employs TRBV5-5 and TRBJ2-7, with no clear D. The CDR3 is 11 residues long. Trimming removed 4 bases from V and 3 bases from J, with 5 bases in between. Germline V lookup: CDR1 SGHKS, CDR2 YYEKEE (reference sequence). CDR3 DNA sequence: TGTGCCAGCAGCCAATACTACGAGCAGTACTTC. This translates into CASSQYYEQYF.

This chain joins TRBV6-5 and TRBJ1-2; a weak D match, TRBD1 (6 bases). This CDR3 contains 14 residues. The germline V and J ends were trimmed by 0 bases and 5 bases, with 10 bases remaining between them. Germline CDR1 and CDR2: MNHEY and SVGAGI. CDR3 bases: TGTGCCAGCAGTTACTCGGGGGGCCAGTATGGCTACACCTTC. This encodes CASSYSGGQYGYTF.

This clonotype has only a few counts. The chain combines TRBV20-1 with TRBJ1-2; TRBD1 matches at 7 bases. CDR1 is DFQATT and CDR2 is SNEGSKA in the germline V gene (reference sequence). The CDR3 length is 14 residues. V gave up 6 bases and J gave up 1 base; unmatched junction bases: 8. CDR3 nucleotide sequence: TGCAGTGCGAAACAGGACAGGCTTAACTATGGCTACACCTTC. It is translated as CSAKQDRLNYGYTF.

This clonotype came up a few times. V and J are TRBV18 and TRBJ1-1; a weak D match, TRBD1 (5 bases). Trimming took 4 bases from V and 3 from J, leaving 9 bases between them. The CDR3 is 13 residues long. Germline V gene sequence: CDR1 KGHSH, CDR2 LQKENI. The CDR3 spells CASSQGLDTEAFF. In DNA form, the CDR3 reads TGTGCCAGCTCACAGGGGTTGGACACTGAAGCTTTCTTT.

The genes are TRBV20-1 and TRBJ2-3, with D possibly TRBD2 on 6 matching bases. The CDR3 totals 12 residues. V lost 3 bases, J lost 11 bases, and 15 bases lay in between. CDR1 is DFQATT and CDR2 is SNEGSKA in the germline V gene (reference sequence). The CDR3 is CSARPREVGQYF. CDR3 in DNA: TGCAGTGCTAGGCCTAGGGAGGTGGGGCAGTATTTT.

In DNA form, the CDR3 reads TGCAGTGCTAGAGATGGGACGGTCTATGGCTACACCTTC. This codes for CSARDGTVYGYTF. The chain links TRBV20-1 to TRBJ1-2, with D maybe TRBD1 (5 bases). There are 13 residues in the CDR3. Trimming took off 0 bases at V and 4 bases at J, with 9 bases between the two ends. CDR1 and CDR2 from the germline V gene are DFQATT and SNEGSKA (reference sequence).

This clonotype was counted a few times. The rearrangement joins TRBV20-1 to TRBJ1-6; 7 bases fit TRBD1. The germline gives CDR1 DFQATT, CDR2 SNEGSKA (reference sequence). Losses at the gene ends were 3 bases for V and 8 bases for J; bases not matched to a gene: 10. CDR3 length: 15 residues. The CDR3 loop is CSASGRGAFDSPLHF. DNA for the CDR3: TGCAGTGCTAGTGGCAGGGGGGCTTTCGATTCACCCCTCCACTTT.

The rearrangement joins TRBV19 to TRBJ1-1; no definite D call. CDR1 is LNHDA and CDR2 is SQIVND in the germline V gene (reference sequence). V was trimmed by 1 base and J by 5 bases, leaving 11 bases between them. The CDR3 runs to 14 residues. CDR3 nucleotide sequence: TGTGCCAGTAGTATAGCGGGGTGGGGAACTGAAGCTTTCTTT. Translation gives CASSIAGWGTEAFF.

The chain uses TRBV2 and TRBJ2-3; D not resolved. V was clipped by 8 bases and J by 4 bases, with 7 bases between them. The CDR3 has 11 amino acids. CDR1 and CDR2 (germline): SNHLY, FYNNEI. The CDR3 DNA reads TGTGCCAGCTACATGGCAGATACGCAGTATTTT. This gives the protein CASYMADTQYF.

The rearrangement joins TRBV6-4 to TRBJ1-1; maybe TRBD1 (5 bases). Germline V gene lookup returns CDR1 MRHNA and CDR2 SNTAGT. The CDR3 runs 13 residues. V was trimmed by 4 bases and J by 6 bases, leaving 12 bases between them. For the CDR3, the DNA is TGTGCCAGCAGTGTGGAGAGGGGAGCTGAAGCTTTCTTT. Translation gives CASSVERGAEAFF.

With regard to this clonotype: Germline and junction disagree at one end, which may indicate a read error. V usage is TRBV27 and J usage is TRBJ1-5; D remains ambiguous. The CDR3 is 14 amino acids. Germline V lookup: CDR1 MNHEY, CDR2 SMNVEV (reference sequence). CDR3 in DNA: TGTGCCAGCAGGCCGGGATTACCGAGTGGGCCCCGGCATTTT. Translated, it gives CASRPGLPSGPRHF.

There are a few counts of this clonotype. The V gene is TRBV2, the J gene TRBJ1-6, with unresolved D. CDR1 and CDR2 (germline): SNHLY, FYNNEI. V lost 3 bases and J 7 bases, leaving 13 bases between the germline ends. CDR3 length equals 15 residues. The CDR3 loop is CASSDEGDWNSPLHF. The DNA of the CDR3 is TGTGCCAGCAGTGACGAGGGAGATTGGAATTCACCCCTCCACTTT.

The CDR3 DNA reads as TGCAGTGCTGAACAATTAGCGGGAGCTTTATCCGGGGAGCTGTTTTTT. It translates to CSAEQLAGALSGELFF. The genes are TRBV20-1 and TRBJ2-2, with TRBD2 matching 9 bases. After removal of 5 bases from V and 6 bases from J, the junction contained 13 bases not matched to a gene. CDR3 length equals 16 residues. CDR1 DFQATT and CDR2 SNEGSKA come from the germline V gene (reference sequence).

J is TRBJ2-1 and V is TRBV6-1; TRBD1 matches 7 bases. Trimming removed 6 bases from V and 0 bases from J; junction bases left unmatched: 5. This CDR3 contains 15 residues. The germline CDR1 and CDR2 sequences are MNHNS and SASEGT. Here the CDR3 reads CASSGQADSYNEQFF. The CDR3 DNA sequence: TGTGCCAGCAGCGGACAGGCCGACTCCTACAATGAGCAGTTCTTC.

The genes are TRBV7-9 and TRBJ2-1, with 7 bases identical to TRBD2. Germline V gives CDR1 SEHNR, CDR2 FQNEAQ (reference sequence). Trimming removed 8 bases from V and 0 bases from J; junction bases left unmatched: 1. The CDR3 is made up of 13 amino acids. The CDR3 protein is CASQRDSYNEQFF. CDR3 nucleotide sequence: TGTGCCAGCCAGCGGGACTCCTACAATGAGCAGTTCTTC.

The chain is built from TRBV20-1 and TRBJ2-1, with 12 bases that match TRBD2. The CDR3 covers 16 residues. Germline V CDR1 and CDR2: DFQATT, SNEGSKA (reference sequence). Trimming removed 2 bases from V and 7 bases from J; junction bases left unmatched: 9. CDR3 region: CSARPRLAGASNEQFF. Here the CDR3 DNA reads TGCAGTGCTAGACCCAGACTAGCGGGAGCTTCTAATGAGCAGTTCTTC.

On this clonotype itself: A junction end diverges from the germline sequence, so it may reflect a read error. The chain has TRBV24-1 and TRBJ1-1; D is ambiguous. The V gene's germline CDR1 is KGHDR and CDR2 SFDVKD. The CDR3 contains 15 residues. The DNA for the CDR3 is TGTACCACCACCTTCAGGAGCTCGAGGAACACTGAAGCTTTCTTT. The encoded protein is CTTTFRSSRNTEAFF.

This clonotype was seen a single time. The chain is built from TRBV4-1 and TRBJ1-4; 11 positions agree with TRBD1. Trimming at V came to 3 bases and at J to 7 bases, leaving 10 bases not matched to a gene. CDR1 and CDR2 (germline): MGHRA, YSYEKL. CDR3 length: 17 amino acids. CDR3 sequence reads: CASSHALTGTGGEKLFF. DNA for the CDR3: TGCGCCAGCAGCCACGCCCTCACCGGGACAGGGGGTGAAAAACTGTTTTTT.

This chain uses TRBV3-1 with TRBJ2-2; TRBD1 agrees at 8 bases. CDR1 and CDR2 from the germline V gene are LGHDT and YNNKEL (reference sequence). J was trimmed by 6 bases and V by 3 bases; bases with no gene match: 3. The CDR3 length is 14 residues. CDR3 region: CASSHRQGPGELFF. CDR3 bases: TGTGCCAGCAGCCACCGACAGGGGCCCGGGGAGCTGTTTTTT.

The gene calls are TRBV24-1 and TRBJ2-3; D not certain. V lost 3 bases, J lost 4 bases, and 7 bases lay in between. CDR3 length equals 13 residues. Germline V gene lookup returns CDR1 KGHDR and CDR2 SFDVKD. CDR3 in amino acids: CATSDDEPDTQYF. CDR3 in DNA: TGTGCCACCAGTGATGATGAACCAGATACGCAGTATTTT.